This T cell receptor beta chain was observed in a study of identical twins. Study outcomes and limitations: Invariant populations such as MAIT and iNKT cells could partly muddle zero-insertion analyses. Conclusions were drawn cross-sectionally by statistical analysis, without following the same donors.

The cDNA had a unique molecular identifier and a template-switch universal primer site. MiXCR, run by TCRdb on the 5' RACE reads, gives a single entry per CDR3 protein. The table includes a few hundred thousand distinct CDR3 sequences, about 10% detected once. This clonotype was seen ten or more times. What it binds is not known. Healthy Caucasians were all of the donors. The V gene's germline CDR1 is SQVTM and CDR2 ANQGSEA. V lost 8 bases to trimming and J lost 5 bases; unmatched junction nucleotides: 7. The CDR3 is made up of 14 amino acids. Material: memory T cells sorted from blood. This chain uses TRBV29-1 with TRBJ2-5; 14 bases match TRBD2. The TCR originated in a man in his fifties or sixties in good health. The CDR3 loop reads CSTRTSGRSETQYF. CDR3 in DNA: TGCAGCACTCGGACTAGCGGGAGGTCGGAGACCCAGTACTTC.